This is a list of T cell receptor beta chains from one sample in a study of STAT5B mutations in CD4+ large granular lymphocyte leukemia. Sequencing was performed with immunoSEQ multiplex PCR; in TCRdb, only in-frame clones are kept and a portion is missing. The sample comprises 45,000 to 50,000 clones, about 80% of which are singletons, and under 0.4% rests with the top ten. The sequencing sample was made of CD4+ T cells from blood buffy coats. Receptor source: a human donor in good health. Both conserved end residues are part of each CDR3. A D gene is named only where the DNA matches it firmly. Some rows have no size entry. The others give once, few or many, or a class for an expanded clone.

CDR3nt | CDR3aa | j_gene | abundance | v_gene | d_gene
TGTGCCATCCAGGGACAAGCTAATGAAAAACTGTTTTTT | CAIQGQANEKLFF | TRBJ1-4 | . | TRBV2 | .
TGTGCCAGTACCCTATACCGGGCGACAGGGGGCGAGACTGAAGCTTTCTTT | CASTLYRATGGETEAFF | TRBJ1-1 | . | TRBV19 | TRBD1
TGTGCCAGCAGACAGGACAGGACGGCCGGGGAGCTGTTTTTT | CASRQDRTAGELFF | TRBJ2-2 | . | TRBV6-1 | TRBD1
TGTGCCAGCAGCCCTACAGGGGATGGCTACACCTTC | CASSPTGDGYTF | TRBJ1-2 | . | TRBV7-2 | TRBD1
TGTGCCAGCAGCTTGAGACAGGGGGACAATCAGCCCCAGCATTTT | CASSLRQGDNQPQHF | TRBJ1-5 | . | TRBV5-8 | TRBD1
TGTGCCAGCAGCTTAAAAGCCCGGGACGCAATAGCGGACAGCACAGATACGCAGTATTTT | CASSLKARDAIADSTDTQYF | TRBJ2-3 | . | TRBV7-3 | .
TGCGCCAGCAGCATCGCACAAGAGGCCCAGTACTTC | CASSIAQEAQYF | TRBJ2-5 | . | TRBV5-1 | .
TGCGCCAGCAGCTTGGAACAGGGCCCCTACGAGCAGTACTTC | CASSLEQGPYEQYF | TRBJ2-7 | . | TRBV5-1 | .
TGTGCCAGCTCACCACCTAGCGGCACAGATACGCAGTATTTT | CASSPPSGTDTQYF | TRBJ2-3 | . | TRBV18 | .
TGTGCCAGCGGCGCGGGGGGGCCGGATACGCAGTATTTT | CASGAGGPDTQYF | TRBJ2-3 | . | TRBV9 | TRBD2
TGTGCCAGCAGCCGCAAAGGAGAGACCCAGTACTTC | CASSRKGETQYF | TRBJ2-5 | . | TRBV11-2 | .
TGTGCCAGCAGCTTAGCCCCCGGCAGGAGGGATGGCTCACCCCTCCACTTT | CASSLAPGRRDGSPLHF | TRBJ1-6 | . | TRBV11-2 | .
TGCGCCAGCTCCTTTGGGACTAGCGGATACAATGAGCAGTTCTTC | CASSFGTSGYNEQFF | TRBJ2-1 | . | TRBV5-1 | TRBD2
TGCGCCAGCAATAGGGGGGACGGCGAAAACTATGGCTACACCTTC | CASNRGDGENYGYTF | TRBJ1-2 | . | TRBV5-1 | .
TGTGCCAGCAGTTACCAGACTAGCGGAGGGGGCGAGCAGTACTTC | CASSYQTSGGGEQYF | TRBJ2-7 | few | TRBV6-5 | TRBD2
TGCAGTGCTAGGCCCACAGATACGCAGTATTTT | CSARPTDTQYF | TRBJ2-3 | . | TRBV20-1 | .
TGTGCCAGCAGTGAGAATGTGGGAAACACCATATATTTT | CASSENVGNTIYF | TRBJ1-3 | . | TRBV6-1 | .
TGTGCCAGTAGTATGCCCGGGATGGTTTATGGCTACACCTTC | CASSMPGMVYGYTF | TRBJ1-2 | . | TRBV19 | .
TGCGCCAGCAGCTCTAAGGGGAGTAATGGCTACACCTTC | CASSSKGSNGYTF | TRBJ1-2 | once | TRBV5-1 | .
TGTGCCAGCAGCCAAAGGGCGACAGGGGACCATGGCTACACCTTC | CASSQRATGDHGYTF | TRBJ1-2 | . | TRBV16 | TRBD1
TGTGCCAGCAGCCCGAAGACTACCCAGTTCTTC | CASSPKTTQFF | TRBJ2-1 | . | TRBV11-2 | .
TGTGCCAGCACCACCGCGGGGGGGACTAGGGCCTACAATGAGCAGTTCTTC | CASTTAGGTRAYNEQFF | TRBJ2-1 | . | TRBV7-9 | TRBD2
TGTGCCAGCAGCTTCGCGGAGCAAGACATTCAGTACTTC | CASSFAEQDIQYF | TRBJ2-4 | . | TRBV7-7 | .
TGTGCCAGCAGGCACTACGAGCAGTACTTC | CASRHYEQYF | TRBJ2-7 | . | TRBV6-1 | .
TGTGCCAGCAGTTACGGGGTATCCTATGGCTACACCTTC | CASSYGVSYGYTF | TRBJ1-2 | . | TRBV6-5 | .
TGCAGCGTTGGGACCAAGTTAACTGGGGAGCTGTTTTTT | CSVGTKLTGELFF | TRBJ2-2 | . | TRBV29-1 | .
TGTGCCAGCAGCATCGGGACACCTAGCACAGATACGCAGTATTTT | CASSIGTPSTDTQYF | TRBJ2-3 | . | TRBV6-6 | .
TGTGCCAGCAGTAGACAGGGGTTCTATGGCTACACCTTC | CASSRQGFYGYTF | TRBJ1-2 | . | TRBV6-1 | TRBD1
TGTGCCAGCCTGTCTGACAACGAGCAGTACTTC | CASLSDNEQYF | TRBJ2-7 | . | TRBV7-9 | .
TGTGCCAGCAGTGGAGGGCACACTGAAGCTTTCTTT | CASSGGHTEAFF | TRBJ1-1 | . | TRBV2 | .